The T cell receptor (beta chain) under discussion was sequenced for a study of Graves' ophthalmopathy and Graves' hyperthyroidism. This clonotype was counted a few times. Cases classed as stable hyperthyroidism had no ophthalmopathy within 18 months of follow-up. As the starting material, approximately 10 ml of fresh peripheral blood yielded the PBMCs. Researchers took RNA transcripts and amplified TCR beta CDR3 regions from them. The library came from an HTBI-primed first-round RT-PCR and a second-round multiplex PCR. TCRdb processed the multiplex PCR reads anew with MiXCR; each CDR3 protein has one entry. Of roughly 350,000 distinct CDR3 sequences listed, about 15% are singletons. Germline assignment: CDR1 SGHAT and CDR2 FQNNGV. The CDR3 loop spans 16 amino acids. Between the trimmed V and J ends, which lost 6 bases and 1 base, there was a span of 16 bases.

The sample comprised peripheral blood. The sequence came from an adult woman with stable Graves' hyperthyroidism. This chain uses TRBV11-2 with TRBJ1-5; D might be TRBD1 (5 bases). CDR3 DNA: TGTGCCAGCAGGTCCTCCGGGGGAGACAGCAATCAGCCCCAGCATTTT. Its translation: CASRSSGGDSNQPQHF. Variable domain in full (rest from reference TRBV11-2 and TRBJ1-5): EAGVAQSPRYKIIEKRQSVAFWCNPISGHATLYWYQQILGQGPKLLIQFQNNGVVDDSQLPKDRFSAERLKGVDSTLKIQPAKLEDSAVYLCASRSSGGDSNQPQHFGDGTRLSIL.